Each of the 12 T cell receptor beta chains below was sequenced from the same sample in a study of blood T cell repertoires in COVID-19. The data were produced by immunoSEQ multiplex PCR, yet TCRdb's version contains in-frame clones alone and is incomplete. The sample holds about 200,000 clones; about 93% are singletons and the top ten take around 0.84%. The sequenced material came from peripheral blood. These TCRs come from a man in his sixties with COVID-19, enrolled during active disease.

This chain links TRBV30 with TRBJ1-2, with 10 bases lining up with TRBD1. Germline CDR1 is GTSNPN and CDR2 is SVGIG (reference sequence). V trimming: 0 bases; J trimming: 8 bases; junction bases outside the gene matches: 9. This CDR3 is built from 15 residues. The CDR3 DNA sequence: TGTGCCTGGAGTGTACGAAGGACAGGGGGTTTGGGCTACACCTTC. Its translation: CAWSVRRTGGLGYTF.

The genes are TRBV19 and TRBJ1-5; 7 bases are a match to TRBD1. Germline V gene lookup returns CDR1 LNHDA and CDR2 SQIVND (reference sequence). After removal of 1 base from V and 4 bases from J, the junction contained 7 bases not matched to a gene. The CDR3 sequence is 16 residues long. The CDR3 protein is CASSIGLTGINQPQHF. As DNA, the CDR3 is TGTGCCAGTAGTATAGGTCTGACAGGGATAAATCAGCCCCAGCATTTT. Complete variable domain (other parts from reference TRBV19 and TRBJ1-5): DGGITQSPKYLFRKEGQNVTLSCEQNLNHDAMYWYRQDPGQGLRLIYYSQIVNDFQKGDIAEGYSVSREKKESFPLTVTSAQKNPTAFYLCASSIGLTGINQPQHFGDGTRLSIL.

The chain employs TRBV5-1 and TRBJ2-3, with TRBD2 matching over 14 bases. CDR1 SGHRS and CDR2 YFSETQ come from the germline V gene. V lost 0 bases, J lost 2 bases, and 20 bases stayed unmatched. CDR3 size: 23 residues. CDR3 coding DNA: TGCGCCAGCAGCTTGGAACCGGGACTAGCGGGGGCGTCGGTGCCTTTTATCACAGATACGCAGTATTTT. Its translation is CASSLEPGLAGASVPFITDTQYF.

This chain joins TRBV13 and TRBJ2-7; no reliable D call. From germline, CDR1 is PRHDT and CDR2 FYEKMQ (reference sequence). The CDR3 consists of 13 residues. Trimming shortened V by 4 bases and J by 0 bases, and 7 bases separated the two germline ends. The CDR3 region is CASSYLSSYEQYF. The CDR3 DNA reads as TGTGCCAGCAGCTACCTTAGCTCCTACGAGCAGTACTTC.

There are a few counts of this clone. The CDR3 is CASTRGTTDGYTF. DNA for the CDR3: TGTGCCAGCACTCGGGGAACTACGGATGGCTACACCTTC. The chain joins TRBV12-3 or TRBV12-4 to TRBJ1-2; no clear D gene. Trimming shortened V by 7 bases and J by 6 bases, and 15 bases separated the two germline ends. The CDR3 consists of 13 residues.

The J gene is TRBJ1-2, the V gene TRBV19; a possible D gene is TRBD1 (5 bases). The germline gives CDR1 LNHDA, CDR2 SQIVND (reference sequence). The CDR3 runs 16 residues. V gave up 1 base and J gave up 0 bases, with 12 bases separating them. The CDR3 DNA reads TGTGCCAGTAGTATAGTAGGGACTGCAACTAACTATGGCTACACCTTC. Its protein product is CASSIVGTATNYGYTF.

CDR3 DNA: TGTGCCAGCAGCCTTAGGAGCTCCTATAATTCACCCCTCCACTTT. Its translation is CASSLRSSYNSPLHF. The chain links TRBV6-5 to TRBJ1-6, with D unresolved. The length of the CDR3 is 15 residues. Per germline, CDR1 MNHEY and CDR2 SVGAGI. Between the trimmed V and J ends, which lost 6 bases and 0 bases, there was a span of 9 bases.

This clone appeared a few times. This chain connects TRBV5-1 to TRBJ1-2, with 9 bases lining up with TRBD1. The germline V gene encodes CDR1 SGHRS and CDR2 YFSETQ. This CDR3 region has 15 residues. The junction had 8 bases not matched to a gene; V was cut back by 0 bases and J by 8 bases. This chain's CDR3 is CASSLEGDRVGGYTF. The CDR3 nucleotides read TGCGCCAGCAGCTTGGAGGGGGACAGGGTCGGCGGCTACACCTTC.

The table lists this clone with a count of one. The chain couples TRBV9 to TRBJ2-1; 7 positions match TRBD2. The ends lost 7 bases at V and 7 bases at J; junction bases unmatched: 14. The CDR3 extends over 15 amino acids. CDR1 is SGDLS and CDR2 is YYNGEE in the germline V gene. The CDR3 spells CASAPRGEVRNEQFF. CDR3 DNA: TGTGCCAGCGCGCCTCGGGGGGAAGTGAGGAATGAGCAGTTCTTC. The full variable domain, its missing parts supplied by reference TRBV9 and TRBJ2-1, is DSGVTQTPKHLITATGQRVTLRCSPRSGDLSVYWYQQSLDQGLQFLIQYYNGEERAKGNILERFSAQQFPDLHSELNLSSLELGDSALYFCASAPRGEVRNEQFFGPGTRLTVL.

This rearrangement joins TRBV5-1 to TRBJ2-7; the match to TRBD2 covers 13 bases. CDR3 length: 13 amino acids. The germline V gene encodes CDR1 SGHRS and CDR2 YFSETQ. Trimming cost V 7 bases and J 7 bases; bases outside gene matches: 5. CDR3: CASGTSGRGEQYF. The DNA for the CDR3 is TGCGCCAGCGGTACTAGCGGGAGGGGAGAGCAGTACTTC.

This chain links TRBV19 with TRBJ1-5; perhaps TRBD1 as D (5 bases). Germline CDR1 and CDR2: LNHDA and SQIVND (reference sequence). The CDR3 consists of 18 residues. V was cut by 6 bases and J by 1 base, with 22 bases left in between. The CDR3 here is CASRNSGLLLVSNQPQHF. DNA of the CDR3: TGTGCCAGTAGAAATTCGGGACTACTCCTCGTGAGCAATCAGCCCCAGCATTTT.

The rearrangement links TRBV5-1 to TRBJ2-3; D possibly corresponds to TRBD2 (5 bases). V was pared by 0 bases and J by 7 bases, with 18 bases between. Germline V gene sequence: CDR1 SGHRS, CDR2 YFSETQ. The CDR3 sequence is 16 residues long. The CDR3 is CASSLGDWWTGNTQYF. The CDR3 DNA is TGCGCCAGCAGCTTGGGCGATTGGTGGACCGGGAATACGCAGTATTTT.